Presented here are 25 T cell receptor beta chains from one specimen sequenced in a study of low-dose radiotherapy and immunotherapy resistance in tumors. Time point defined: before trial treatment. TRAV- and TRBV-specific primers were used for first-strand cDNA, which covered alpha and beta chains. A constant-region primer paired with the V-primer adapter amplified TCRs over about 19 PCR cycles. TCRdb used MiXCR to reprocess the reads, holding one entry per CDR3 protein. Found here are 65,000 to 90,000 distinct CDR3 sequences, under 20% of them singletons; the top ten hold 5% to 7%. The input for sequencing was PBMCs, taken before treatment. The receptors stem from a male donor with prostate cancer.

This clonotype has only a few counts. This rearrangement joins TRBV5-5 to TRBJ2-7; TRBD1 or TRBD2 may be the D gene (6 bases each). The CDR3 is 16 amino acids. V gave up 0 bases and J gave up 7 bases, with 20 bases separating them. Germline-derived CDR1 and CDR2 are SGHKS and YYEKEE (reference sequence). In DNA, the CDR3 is TGTGCCAGCAGCTTGGATTCGGGGGCGAGGTTTTCAGAGCAGTACTTC. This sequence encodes CASSLDSGARFSEQYF.

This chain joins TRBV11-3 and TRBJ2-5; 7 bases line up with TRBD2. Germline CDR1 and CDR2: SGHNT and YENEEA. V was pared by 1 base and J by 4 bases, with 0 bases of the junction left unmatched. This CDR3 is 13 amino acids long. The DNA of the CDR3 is TGTGCCAGCAGCTTAGCTAGCGGAGAGACCCAGTACTTC. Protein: CASSLASGETQYF.

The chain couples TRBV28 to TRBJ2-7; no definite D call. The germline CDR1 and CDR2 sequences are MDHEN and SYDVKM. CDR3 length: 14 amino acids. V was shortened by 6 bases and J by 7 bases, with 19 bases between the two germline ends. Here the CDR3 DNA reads TGTGCCAGCAGAGACGCTAAGGTGGTTAGGGAGCAGTACTTC. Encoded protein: CASRDAKVVREQYF.

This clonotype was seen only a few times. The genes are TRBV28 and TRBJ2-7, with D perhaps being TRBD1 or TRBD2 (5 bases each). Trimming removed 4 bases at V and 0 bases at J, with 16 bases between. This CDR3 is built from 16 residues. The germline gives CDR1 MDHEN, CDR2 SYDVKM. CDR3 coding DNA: TGTGCCAGCAGTTGGTCCCCAGGGAGCGTCTCCTACGAGCAGTACTTC. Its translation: CASSWSPGSVSYEQYF.

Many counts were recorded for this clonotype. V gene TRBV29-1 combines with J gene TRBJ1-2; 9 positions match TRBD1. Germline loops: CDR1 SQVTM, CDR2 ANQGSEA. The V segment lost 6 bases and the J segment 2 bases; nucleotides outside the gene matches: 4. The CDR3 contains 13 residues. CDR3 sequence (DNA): TGCAGCGTCGAGACAGGGGGGAACTATGGCTACACCTTC. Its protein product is CSVETGGNYGYTF.

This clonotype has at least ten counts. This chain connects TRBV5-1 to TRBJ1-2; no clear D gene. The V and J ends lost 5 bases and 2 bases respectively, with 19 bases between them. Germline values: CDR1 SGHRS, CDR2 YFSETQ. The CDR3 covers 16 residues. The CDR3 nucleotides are TGCGCCAGCAGTTCCGGCGGAGCGAACAAGAACTATGGCTACACCTTC. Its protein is CASSSGGANKNYGYTF.

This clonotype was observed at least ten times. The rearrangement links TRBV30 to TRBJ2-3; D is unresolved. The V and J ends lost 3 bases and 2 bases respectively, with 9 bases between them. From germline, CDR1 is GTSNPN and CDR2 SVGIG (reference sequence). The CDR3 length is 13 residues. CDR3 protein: CAWSPGVTDTQYF. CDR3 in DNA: TGTGCCTGGAGCCCCGGAGTCACAGATACGCAGTATTTT. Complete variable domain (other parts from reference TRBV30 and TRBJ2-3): SQTIHQWPATLVQPVGSPLSLECTVEGTSNPNLYWYRQAAGRGLQLLFYSVGIGQISSEVPQNLSASRPQDRQFILSSKKLLLSDSGFYLCAWSPGVTDTQYFGPGTRLTVL.

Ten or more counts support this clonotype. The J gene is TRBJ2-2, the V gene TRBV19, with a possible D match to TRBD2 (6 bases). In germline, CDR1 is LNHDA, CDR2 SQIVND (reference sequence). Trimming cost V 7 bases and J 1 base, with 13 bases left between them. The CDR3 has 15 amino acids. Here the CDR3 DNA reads TGTGCCAGTACCCTGGGACTTTTGAACACCGGGGAGCTGTTTTTT. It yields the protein CASTLGLLNTGELFF.

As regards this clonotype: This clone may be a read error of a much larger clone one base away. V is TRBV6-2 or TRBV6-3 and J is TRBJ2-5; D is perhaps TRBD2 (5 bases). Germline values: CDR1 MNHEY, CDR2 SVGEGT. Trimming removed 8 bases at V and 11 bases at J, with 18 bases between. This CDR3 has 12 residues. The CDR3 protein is CASSEIGRWQYF. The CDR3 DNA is TGTGCCAGCTCCGAAATAGGGAGATGGCAGTACTTC.

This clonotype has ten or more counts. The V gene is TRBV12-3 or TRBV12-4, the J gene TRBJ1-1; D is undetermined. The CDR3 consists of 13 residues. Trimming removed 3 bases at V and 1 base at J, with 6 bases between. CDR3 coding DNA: TGTGCCAGCAGTTTTAAACGGAACACTGAAGCTTTCTTT. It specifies CASSFKRNTEAFF.

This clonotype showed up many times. CDR3 nucleotide sequence: TGCAGTGCTAAACTAGCGGGCAACCCCTACGAGCAGTACTTC. This encodes CSAKLAGNPYEQYF. The chain uses TRBV20-1 and TRBJ2-7; 9 nucleotides match TRBD2. J was trimmed by 2 bases and V by 4 bases; bases with no gene match: 6. Germline CDR1 reads DFQATT; CDR2 reads SNEGSKA (reference sequence). This CDR3 comprises 14 residues.

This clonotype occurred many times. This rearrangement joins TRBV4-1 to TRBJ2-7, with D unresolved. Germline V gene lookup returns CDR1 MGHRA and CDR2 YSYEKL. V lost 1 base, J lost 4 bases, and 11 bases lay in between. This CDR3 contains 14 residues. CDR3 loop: CASSQVGPSYEQYF. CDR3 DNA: TGCGCCAGCAGCCAAGTAGGGCCTTCGTACGAGCAGTACTTC.

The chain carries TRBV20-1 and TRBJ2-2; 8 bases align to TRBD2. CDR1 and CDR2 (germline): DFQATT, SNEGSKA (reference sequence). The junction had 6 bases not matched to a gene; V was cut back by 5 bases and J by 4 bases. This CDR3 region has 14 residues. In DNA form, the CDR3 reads TGCAGTGCTCGGTCGGGGGGGGTCACCGGGGAGCTGTTTTTT. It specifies CSARSGGVTGELFF.

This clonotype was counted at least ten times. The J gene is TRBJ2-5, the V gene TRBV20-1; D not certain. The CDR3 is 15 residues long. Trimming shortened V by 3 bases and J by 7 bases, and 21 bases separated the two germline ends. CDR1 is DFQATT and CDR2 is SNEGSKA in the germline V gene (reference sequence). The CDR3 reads CSASPQDLWLGTQYF. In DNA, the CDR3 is TGCAGTGCTAGTCCTCAGGATTTATGGCTGGGGACCCAGTACTTC.

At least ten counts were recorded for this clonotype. The CDR3 DNA follows: TGTGCCAGCAGTAGGGGACAGGGTGTTAGAGAAGCTTTCTTT. Its protein is CASSRGQGVREAFF. The chain uses TRBV6-5 and TRBJ1-1; 9 positions match TRBD1. In germline, CDR1 is MNHEY, CDR2 SVGAGI. V gave up 5 bases and J gave up 8 bases; unmatched junction bases: 9. CDR3 length: 14 amino acids.

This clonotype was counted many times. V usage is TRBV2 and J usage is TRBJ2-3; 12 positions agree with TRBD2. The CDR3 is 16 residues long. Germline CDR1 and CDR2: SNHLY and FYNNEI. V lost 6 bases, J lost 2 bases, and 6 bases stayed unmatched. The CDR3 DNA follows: TGTGCCAGCAGCCGCCGGACTAGCGGGGCCACAGATACGCAGTATTTT. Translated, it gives CASSRRTSGATDTQYF.

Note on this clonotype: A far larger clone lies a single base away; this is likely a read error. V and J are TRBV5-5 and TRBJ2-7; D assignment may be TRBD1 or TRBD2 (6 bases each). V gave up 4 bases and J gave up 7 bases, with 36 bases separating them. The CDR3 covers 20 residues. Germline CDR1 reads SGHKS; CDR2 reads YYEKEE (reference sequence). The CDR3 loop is CASSPRFARGVPSSYNEQYF. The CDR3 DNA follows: TGTGCCAGCAGCCCTCGGTTTGCGAGGGGGGTTCCGAGCTCCTACAATGAGCAGTACTTC.

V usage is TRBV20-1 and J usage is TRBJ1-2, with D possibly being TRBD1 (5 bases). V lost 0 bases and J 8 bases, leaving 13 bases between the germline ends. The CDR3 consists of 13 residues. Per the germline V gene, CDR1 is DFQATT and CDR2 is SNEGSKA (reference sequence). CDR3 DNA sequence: TGCAGTGCTAGAGATCGGGGCGCTCAGGGCTACACCTTC. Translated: CSARDRGAQGYTF.

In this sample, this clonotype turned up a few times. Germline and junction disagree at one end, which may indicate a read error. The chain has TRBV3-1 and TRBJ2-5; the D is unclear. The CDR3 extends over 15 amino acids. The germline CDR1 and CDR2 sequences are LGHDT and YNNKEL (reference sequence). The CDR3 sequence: CASSPRAVKGPRVVF. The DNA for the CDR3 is TGTGCCAGCAGCCCCCGAGCCGTGAAAGGACCCCGGGTAGTCTTC.

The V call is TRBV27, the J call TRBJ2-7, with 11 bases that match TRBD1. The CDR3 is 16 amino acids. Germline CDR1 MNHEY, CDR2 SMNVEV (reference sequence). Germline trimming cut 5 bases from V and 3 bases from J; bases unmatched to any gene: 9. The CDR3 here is CASSLRWDRGIYEQYF. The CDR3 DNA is TGTGCCAGCAGTCTCCGTTGGGACAGGGGGATCTACGAGCAGTACTTC.

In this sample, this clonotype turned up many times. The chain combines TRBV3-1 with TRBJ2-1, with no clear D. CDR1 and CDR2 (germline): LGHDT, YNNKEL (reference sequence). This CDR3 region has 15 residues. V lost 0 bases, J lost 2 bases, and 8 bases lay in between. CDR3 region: CASSQEVYPYNEQFF. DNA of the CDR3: TGTGCCAGCAGCCAAGAAGTCTACCCCTACAATGAGCAGTTCTTC.

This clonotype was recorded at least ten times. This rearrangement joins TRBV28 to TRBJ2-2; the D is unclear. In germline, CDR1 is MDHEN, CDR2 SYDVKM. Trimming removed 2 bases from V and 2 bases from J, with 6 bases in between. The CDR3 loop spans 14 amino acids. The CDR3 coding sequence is TGTGCCAGCAGTTTACTCAGAAACACCGGGGAGCTGTTTTTT. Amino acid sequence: CASSLLRNTGELFF. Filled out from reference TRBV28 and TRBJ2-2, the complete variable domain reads DVKVTQSSRYLVKRTGEKVFLECVQDMDHENMFWYRQDPGLGLRLIYFSYDVKMKEKGDIPEGYSVSREKKERFSLILESASTNQTSMYLCASSLLRNTGELFFGEGSRLTVL.

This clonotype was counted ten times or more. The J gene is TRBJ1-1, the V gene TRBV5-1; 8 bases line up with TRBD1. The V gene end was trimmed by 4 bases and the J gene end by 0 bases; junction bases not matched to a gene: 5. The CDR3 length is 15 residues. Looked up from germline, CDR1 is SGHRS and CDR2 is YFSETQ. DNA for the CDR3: TGCGCCAGCAGCACGCACAGGGGGGTGAACACTGAAGCTTTCTTT. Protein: CASSTHRGVNTEAFF.

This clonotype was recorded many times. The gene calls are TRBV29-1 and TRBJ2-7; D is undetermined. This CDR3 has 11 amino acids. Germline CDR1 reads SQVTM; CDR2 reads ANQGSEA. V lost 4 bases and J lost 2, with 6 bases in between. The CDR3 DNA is TGCAGCGTTGGAGAAACCTACGAGCAGTACTTC. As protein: CSVGETYEQYF.

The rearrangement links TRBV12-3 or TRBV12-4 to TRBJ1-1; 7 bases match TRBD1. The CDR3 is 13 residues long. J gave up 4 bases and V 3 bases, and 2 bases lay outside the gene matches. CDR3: CASSLRDSTEAFF. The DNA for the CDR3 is TGTGCCAGCAGTTTGAGGGACAGCACTGAAGCTTTCTTT.